The next 12 T cell receptor beta chains were all read from a single sample in a study of shared clonotypes between healthy human individuals. Sequencing was performed with immunoSEQ multiplex PCR; in TCRdb, only in-frame clones are kept and a portion is missing. The top ten hold approximately 0.13% of the sample, which has more than 2 million clones, roughly 94% seen once. Source material: naive CD4+ T cells sorted from blood. As for subset: CD45RA+ positively selected. The receptors come from a young man in good health.

This clone turned up a few times. This chain joins TRBV15 and TRBJ1-4; D uncertain. The CDR3 runs 15 residues. Trimming pared 0 bases from V and 1 base from J, leaving 6 bases between. CDR1 is LNHNV and CDR2 is YYDKDF in the germline V gene (reference sequence). In DNA form, the CDR3 reads TGTGCCACCAGCAGAGATATAGGAACTAATGAAAAACTGTTTTTT. Translating gives CATSRDIGTNEKLFF.

The chain couples TRBV15 to TRBJ2-7; 14 positions match TRBD2. Per the germline V gene, CDR1 is LNHNV and CDR2 is YYDKDF (reference sequence). The V gene end was trimmed by 5 bases and the J gene end by 7 bases; junction bases not matched to a gene: 7. The CDR3 extends over 15 amino acids. The DNA of the CDR3 is TGTGCCACCAGCCTGAGACTAGCGGGAGGGCGGGAGCAGTACTTC. Translation gives CATSLRLAGGREQYF.

This chain links TRBV6-1 with TRBJ2-7; D uncertain. V dropped 10 bases and J dropped 4 bases, with 11 bases sitting between them. The CDR3 is 11 amino acids. CDR1 is MNHNS and CDR2 is SASEGT in the germline V gene. CDR3 loop: CATQSRYEQYF. In DNA form, the CDR3 reads TGTGCCACCCAAAGCCGGTACGAGCAGTACTTC.

The rearrangement joins TRBV11-2 to TRBJ1-1; D may be TRBD1 (6 bases). The CDR3 spans 13 residues. Germline V gene sequence: CDR1 SGHAT, CDR2 FQNNGV. The germline V and J ends were trimmed by 5 bases and 8 bases, with 15 bases remaining between them. DNA of the CDR3: TGTGCCAGCAGCCCATGGCGGGGGCCGGAAGCTTTCTTT. This translates into CASSPWRGPEAFF. The whole variable domain, remainder taken from reference TRBV11-2 and TRBJ1-1, is EAGVAQSPRYKIIEKRQSVAFWCNPISGHATLYWYQQILGQGPKLLIQFQNNGVVDDSQLPKDRFSAERLKGVDSTLKIQPAKLEDSAVYLCASSPWRGPEAFFGQGTRLTVV.

The CDR3 sequence: CASSLDGGVETQYF. In nucleotides, the CDR3 is TGTGCCAGCAGCTTAGACGGGGGGGTTGAGACCCAGTACTTC. This chain uses TRBV7-3 with TRBJ2-5; TRBD2 agrees at 8 bases. Trimming took 2 bases from V and 5 from J; bases not matched to a gene: 4. CDR1 and CDR2 from the germline V gene are SGHTA and FQGTGA. The CDR3 contains 14 residues.

J is TRBJ2-1 and V is TRBV5-1; D might be TRBD2 (5 bases). The germline CDR1 and CDR2 sequences are SGHRS and YFSETQ. Trimming left V 4 bases short and J 9 bases short, with 14 bases between. The CDR3 covers 13 residues. CDR3 sequence reads: CASSPGKGIEQFF. CDR3 DNA: TGCGCCAGCAGCCCCGGGAAAGGCATTGAGCAGTTCTTC.

This chain uses TRBV7-9 with TRBJ1-1; D might be TRBD1 (5 bases). Looked up from germline, CDR1 is SEHNR and CDR2 is FQNEAQ (reference sequence). CDR3 length: 12 amino acids. Trimming took 5 bases from V and 6 from J, leaving 10 bases between them. CDR3 amino acids: CASSRRQSEAFF. Here the CDR3 DNA reads TGTGCCAGCAGCCGCAGACAGTCTGAAGCTTTCTTT.

With regard to this clone: Additional DNA sequences in this sample encode the identical CDR3. The CDR3 DNA sequence: TGTGCCAGCAGTCTAAGACAGGCAACTAATGAAAAACTGTTTTTT. Translated: CASSLRQATNEKLFF. This rearrangement joins TRBV28 to TRBJ1-4; D might be TRBD1 (6 bases). This CDR3 comprises 15 residues. V was pared by 5 bases and J by 0 bases, with 10 bases between. CDR1 and CDR2 (germline): MDHEN, SYDVKM.

The rearrangement joins TRBV2 to TRBJ1-2; unclear D gene. Germline V lookup: CDR1 SNHLY, CDR2 FYNNEI. V lost 3 bases and J lost 5, with 16 bases in between. This CDR3 is 15 amino acids long. CDR3 DNA sequence: TGTGCCAGCAGTGATTTCGGACCGACGTCTTATGGCTACACCTTC. Protein product: CASSDFGPTSYGYTF.

The genes are TRBV6-4 and TRBJ2-1, with D perhaps matching TRBD2 (5 bases). The CDR3 covers 13 residues. V gave up 10 bases and J gave up 5 bases, with 15 bases separating them. The germline CDR1 and CDR2 sequences are MRHNA and SNTAGT. CDR3 bases: TGTGCCACCGCCCCCCGGGGAAACAATGAGCAGTTCTTC. This codes for CATAPRGNNEQFF.

In this sample, this clone turned up a few times. The J gene is TRBJ1-1, the V gene TRBV6-1; a weak D match, TRBD1 (5 bases). Germline loops: CDR1 MNHNS, CDR2 SASEGT. The CDR3 runs to 13 residues. V was shortened by 3 bases and J by 3 bases, with 8 bases between the two germline ends. The CDR3 nucleotides read TGTGCCAGCAGTGAGGGGGTTGACACTGAAGCTTTCTTT. Its translation is CASSEGVDTEAFF.

This clone has just a few counts. The gene calls are TRBV19 and TRBJ1-6; 7 nucleotides agree with TRBD1. Losses at the gene ends were 11 bases for V and 10 bases for J; bases not matched to a gene: 14. CDR3 length: 14 residues. Germline values: CDR1 LNHDA, CDR2 SQIVND (reference sequence). CDR3 sequence (DNA): TGTGCCTCAGGGAGCGAGACAGGGAACTCACCCCTCCACTTT. Its protein is CASGSETGNSPLHF.